Listed below are T cell receptor beta chains from one sample, sequenced in a study of beta chain features in type 1 diabetes. Measured with immunoSEQ multiplex PCR; TCRdb has only the in-frame clones, and not every one. The sample holds approximately 340,000 clones; around 16% are singletons and the top ten take roughly 0.019%. Input material: naive CD4+ T cells from blood. All receptors come from a woman between 18 and 29 years old in good health. The CDR3 runs from the conserved cysteine through the conserved F or W. D genes are given only for firm matches. Part of the rows lack a size; the others show once, few, many or a class for expanded clones.

j_gene,d_gene,v_gene,abundance,CDR3aa,CDR3nt
TRBJ2-6,NA,TRBV28,NA,CASSRTTDGANVLTF,TGTGCCAGCAGTCGGACTACCGACGGGGCCAACGTCCTGACTTTC
TRBJ2-4,NA,TRBV2,NA,CASSNPENIQYF,TGTGCCAGCAGTAACCCGGAAAACATTCAGTACTTC
TRBJ1-1,TRBD1,TRBV5-4,NA,CASSPRQGPNTEAFF,TGTGCCAGCAGCCCCCGACAGGGACCGAACACTGAAGCTTTCTTT
TRBJ2-7,TRBD2,TRBV7-9,few,CASSLRSGSPYEQYF,TGTGCCAGCAGCTTAAGAAGCGGGAGCCCTTACGAGCAGTACTTC
TRBJ2-1,TRBD2,TRBV7-9,few,CASSLLAGLYNEQFF,TGTGCCAGCAGTTTACTAGCGGGGCTCTACAATGAGCAGTTCTTC
TRBJ1-1,TRBD1,TRBV23-1,NA,CASNAGQGLRNTEAFF,TGCGCCAGCAATGCGGGACAGGGGCTAAGGAACACTGAAGCTTTCTTT
TRBJ2-1,TRBD1,TRBV19,NA,CAVRGDRRNNEQFF,TGTGCCGTCAGAGGGGACAGGAGAAACAATGAGCAGTTCTTC
TRBJ1-3,TRBD1,TRBV4-1,NA,CASSRPGQGAGNTIYF,TGCGCCAGCAGCCGACCGGGACAGGGGGCAGGAAACACCATATATTTT
TRBJ1-1,TRBD1,TRBV30,NA,CACPPSGQGSYLAFF,TGTGCCTGCCCGCCGTCCGGACAGGGCTCGTACCTGGCTTTCTTT
TRBJ1-2,NA,TRBV7-2,few,CASSLVPEPPGYTF,TGTGCCAGCAGCTTAGTCCCCGAGCCCCCTGGCTACACCTTC
TRBJ2-1,NA,TRBV18,NA,CASSLYVGGNYNEQFF,TGTGCCAGCTCACTGTACGTGGGAGGTAACTACAATGAGCAGTTCTTC
TRBJ1-5,NA,TRBV15,NA,CATSRDTGWIAQPQHF,TGTGCCACCAGCAGAGATACAGGGTGGATCGCGCAGCCCCAGCATTTT
TRBJ1-5,TRBD1,TRBV13,NA,CASSSRTGHQPQHF,TGTGCCAGCAGCTCCCGGACAGGGCACCAGCCCCAGCATTTT
TRBJ2-7,TRBD2,TRBV28,once,CATLRPSGYEQYF,TGTGCCACCCTCCGTCCTAGCGGCTACGAGCAGTACTTC
TRBJ2-3,TRBD2,TRBV7-3,NA,CASRSGTSGTDTQYF,TGTGCCAGCAGATCCGGGACTAGCGGGACAGATACGCAGTATTTT
TRBJ1-2,NA,TRBV4-3,NA,CASSHAQGFDGYTF,TGCGCCAGCAGCCACGCACAGGGATTTGATGGCTACACCTTC
TRBJ2-1,NA,TRBV6-5,few,CASRFRGSSYNEQFF,TGTGCCAGCAGATTCAGGGGTAGCTCCTACAATGAGCAGTTCTTC
TRBJ2-1,TRBD2,TRBV7-7,NA,CASSHSGRVNEQFF,TGTGCTAGCAGCCATAGCGGGAGGGTCAATGAGCAGTTCTTC
TRBJ2-1,TRBD1,TRBV5-4,few,CASSLGRDRGLNEQFF,TGTGCCAGCAGCTTGGGGCGGGACAGGGGGCTGAATGAGCAGTTCTTC
TRBJ1-5,TRBD1,TRBV18,NA,CASSPKGQGRIRNQPQHF,TGTGCCAGCTCACCGAAAGGACAGGGCCGTATACGCAATCAGCCCCAGCATTTT
TRBJ2-5,TRBD2,TRBV29-1,few,CSVEELSWGGFQETQYF,TGCAGCGTTGAAGAGTTGTCCTGGGGGGGATTCCAAGAGACCCAGTACTTC
TRBJ2-5,TRBD2,TRBV25-1,NA,CASSDPSGGGETQYF,TGTGCCAGCAGTGACCCTAGCGGGGGGGGAGAGACCCAGTACTTC
TRBJ1-2,NA,TRBV30,NA,CAWTLNYGYTF,TGTGCCTGGACCCTCAACTATGGCTACACCTTC
TRBJ2-3,NA,TRBV4-3,NA,CASSRGLPDTQYF,TGCGCCAGCAGCCGAGGACTACCAGATACGCAGTATTTT
TRBJ2-1,NA,TRBV30,NA,CAWGHSGSYNEQFF,TGTGCCTGGGGGCATAGCGGCTCCTACAATGAGCAGTTCTTC
TRBJ1-4,TRBD1,TRBV30,few,CAWSVQGAQGEKLFF,TGTGCCTGGAGTGTACAGGGGGCGCAAGGTGAAAAACTGTTTTTT
TRBJ2-1,NA,TRBV29-1,NA,CTGLNSDNEQFF,TGCACGGGGTTGAACTCCGACAATGAGCAGTTCTTC
TRBJ2-7,TRBD2,TRBV18,NA,CASSQTSGLYEQYF,TGTGCCAGCTCACAGACTAGCGGCCTCTACGAGCAGTACTTC
TRBJ2-5,TRBD1,TRBV12-5,NA,CASGPDRVETQYF,TGTGCTAGTGGCCCGGACAGGGTTGAGACCCAGTACTTC
TRBJ2-7,TRBD2,TRBV9,few,CASSVGTSGTYEQYF,TGTGCCAGCAGCGTAGGGACTAGCGGTACCTACGAGCAGTACTTC
TRBJ2-1,NA,TRBV11-2,NA,CASSAWGQPNEQFF,TGTGCCAGCAGCGCATGGGGACAACCCAATGAGCAGTTCTTC
TRBJ2-1,TRBD2,TRBV5-1,NA,CASSVLSGGVDNEQFF,TGCGCCAGCAGCGTTCTCTCGGGAGGTGTCGACAATGAGCAGTTCTTC
TRBJ1-1,NA,TRBV29-1,few,CSVASELGATEAFF,TGCAGCGTTGCATCGGAACTCGGAGCCACTGAAGCTTTCTTT